This TCR beta chain was sequenced during a study of OX40 agonist ivuxolimab in advanced cancers. Whole-study context: Across the patients, intravenous ivuxolimab was delivered every 2 weeks at 0.01 to 10 mg/kg. Patients treated during dose escalation were battling hepatocellular carcinoma, melanoma, renal cell or head and neck cancer. Study-wide findings and caveats: Averaged across samples, CD8+ T cells carried more expanded clones than CD4+ did.

In the case of this clone: Its cognate antigen is unknown.

Profiling relied on immunoSEQ multiplex PCR, and the TCRdb table lists in-frame clones only, not all of them. Here the sample spans some 70,000 clones, about 85% being singletons. Blood samples were obtained at baseline, cycle 4 day 1, and cycle 7 day 1. The CDR3 runs to 13 residues. V lost 3 bases to trimming and J lost 2 bases, with 7 bases between them. Per the germline V gene, CDR1 is MRHNA and CDR2 is SNTAGT. The sequence was collected from an adult with an advanced solid tumor such as melanoma, head and neck, liver or kidney cancer. Material: CD4+ or CD8+ T cells sorted from blood, obtained in a trial of the OX40 agonist ivuxolimab. This chain connects TRBV6-4 to TRBJ1-1; D call uncertain. The CDR3 here is CASSEQANTEAFF. CDR3 nucleotides: TGTGCCAGCAGTGAACAAGCAAACACTGAAGCTTTCTTT.